The clone carrying this T cell receptor beta chain appeared a few times. These data originate in a study of blood T cell repertoires in COVID-19. For the study at large: Samples representing acute and convalescent COVID-19 were sourced from the United States, Italy and Spain.

Generated by immunoSEQ multiplex PCR, the TCRdb table keeps only in-frame clones and is missing some. The table records approximately 260,000 clones, approximately 83% of them present only once. Trimming removed 4 bases from V and 7 bases from J, with 7 bases in between. Germline V gives CDR1 SGHAT, CDR2 FQNNGV. The CDR3 covers 12 residues. V gene TRBV11-2 combines with J gene TRBJ1-4; D uncertain. This TCR was sampled from a woman aged 40 to 49 with acute COVID-19. The source material was PBMCs or T cells enriched from blood (not recorded which). The CDR3 loop reads CASSSLSEKLFF. The CDR3 DNA sequence: TGTGCCAGCAGCTCCCTGAGTGAAAAACTGTTTTTT.